The 9 T cell receptor beta chains listed next were all sequenced from one sample in a study of T-cell memory formation after mild COVID-19. TCRdb itself ran the 5' RACE reads through MiXCR, one entry per CDR3 protein. Among a few hundred thousand distinct CDR3 sequences, around 15% were seen once, and the ten largest hold around 23%. The sequencing sample was made of PBMCs or a T cell subset sorted from them (not recorded which). Source of these receptors: a man younger than 30 who had mild COVID-19 (a few samples of this study predate the infection). Cell type and time point are not known.

The genes are TRBV5-1 and TRBJ2-1; 8 positions agree with TRBD2. Germline V lookup: CDR1 SGHRS, CDR2 YFSETQ. V lost 4 bases to trimming and J lost 7 bases; unmatched junction nucleotides: 7. The CDR3 is 14 amino acids. The CDR3: CASSPTASGNEQFF. The CDR3 bases are TGCGCCAGCAGCCCCACCGCTAGCGGGAATGAGCAGTTCTTC.

The sample holds many counts of this clonotype. V is TRBV5-1 and J is TRBJ1-1; the D gene is possibly TRBD1 (6 bases). V was shortened by 0 bases and J by 5 bases, with 17 bases between the two germline ends. This CDR3 region has 16 residues. Germline CDR1 reads SGHRS; CDR2 reads YFSETQ. CDR3 bases: TGCGCCAGCAGCTTGGCCGGGACACTCAGAGGGACTGAAGCTTTCTTT. It is translated as CASSLAGTLRGTEAFF.

The chain joins TRBV9 to TRBJ2-1; tentative D call: TRBD1 (6 bases). V lost 4 bases and J 7 bases, leaving 15 bases between the germline ends. Germline CDR1 SGDLS, CDR2 YYNGEE. The CDR3 extends over 14 amino acids. CDR3 in DNA: TGTGCCAGCAGCCCCAGGGGCGACGGTAATGAGCAGTTCTTC. This gives the protein CASSPRGDGNEQFF.

The V gene is TRBV5-1, the J gene TRBJ2-3; TRBD1 or TRBD2 may be the D gene (5 bases each). CDR3 length equals 15 residues. The germline V and J ends were trimmed by 4 bases and 2 bases, with 14 bases remaining between them. Germline values: CDR1 SGHRS, CDR2 YFSETQ. The CDR3 loop reads CASSLTIGATDTQYF. The CDR3 DNA reads as TGCGCCAGCAGCCTGACTATCGGGGCCACAGATACGCAGTATTTT.

The sample holds a few counts of this clonotype. The chain carries TRBV7-2 and TRBJ2-1; D might be TRBD2 (7 bases). This CDR3 is built from 15 residues. V was cut by 7 bases and J by 6 bases, with 19 bases left in between. The germline gives CDR1 SGHTA, CDR2 FQGNSA. In DNA form, the CDR3 reads TGTGCCAGCATCCTAATGGGGGGGGCATTCAATGAGCAGTTCTTC. As protein: CASILMGGAFNEQFF.

V is TRBV5-1 and J is TRBJ2-2; D is perhaps TRBD1 or TRBD2 (5 bases each). Per germline, CDR1 SGHRS and CDR2 YFSETQ. The CDR3 covers 13 residues. V lost 7 bases and J 4 bases, leaving 11 bases between the germline ends. CDR3 sequence reads: CASGTVPTGELFF. The CDR3 bases are TGCGCCAGCGGGACGGTCCCCACCGGGGAGCTGTTTTTT.

The gene calls are TRBV5-6 and TRBJ2-7, with D unresolved. Trimming removed 3 bases from V and 2 bases from J, with 9 bases in between. The V gene's germline CDR1 is SGHDT and CDR2 YYEEEE. The length of the CDR3 is 13 residues. This chain's CDR3 is CASSYGSPYEQYV. Here the CDR3 DNA reads TGTGCCAGCAGCTATGGCAGTCCCTACGAGCAGTACGTC.

The CDR3: CASSQGPANYGYTF. In DNA form, the CDR3 reads TGTGCCAGCAGCCAAGGTCCCGCTAACTATGGCTACACCTTC. The chain links TRBV14 to TRBJ1-2; D call uncertain. CDR3 length: 14 amino acids. The germline V gene has CDR1 SGHDN and CDR2 FVKESK. Deletions cut 1 base from V and 0 bases from J, with 6 bases between.

This clonotype was seen ten or more times. This chain uses TRBV18 with TRBJ2-7; tentative D call: TRBD1 (6 bases). The V and J ends lost 3 bases and 3 bases respectively, with 6 bases between them. This CDR3 contains 12 residues. Germline values: CDR1 KGHSH, CDR2 LQKENI. This chain's CDR3 is CASSPDSYEQYV. The CDR3 DNA sequence: TGTGCCAGCTCACCGGACAGCTACGAGCAGTACGTC.